Shown below are 5 T cell receptor beta chains from a single sample sequenced in a study of blood T cell repertoires in COVID-19. Sequencing used immunoSEQ multiplex PCR; TCRdb keeps in-frame clones, though not all of them. The data show approximately 300,000 clones, 92% seen once. The specimen was PBMCs or T cells enriched from blood (not recorded which). Receptors were obtained from a woman under 40 who had recovered from COVID-19.

The chain is built from TRBV7-6 and TRBJ2-7, with D tentatively TRBD2 (5 bases). This CDR3 contains 15 residues. Germline-derived CDR1 and CDR2 are SGHVS and FNYEAQ. The V and J ends lost 5 bases and 6 bases respectively, with 20 bases between them. In nucleotides, the CDR3 is TGTGCCAGCAGCACGGACTTAAATCCTACTTTCGAGCAGTACTTC. This gives the protein CASSTDLNPTFEQYF.

This clone was seen only a few times. This chain uses TRBV2 with TRBJ1-1; 9 bases map to TRBD1. Unmatched junction bases numbered 5, after V lost 8 bases and J lost 4 bases. Looked up from germline, CDR1 is SNHLY and CDR2 is FYNNEI. The CDR3 contains 13 residues. The CDR3 protein is CASLQGAGTEAFF. The CDR3 nucleotides read TGTGCCAGCCTACAGGGGGCGGGCACTGAAGCTTTCTTT.

For the CDR3, the DNA is TGTGCCAGCCAGGACAATAGCAATCAGCCCCAGCATTTT. The encoded protein is CASQDNSNQPQHF. This chain connects TRBV19 to TRBJ1-5, with D possibly matching TRBD1 (5 bases). V shed 9 bases and J shed 0 bases, with 9 bases lying between them. Germline assignment: CDR1 LNHDA and CDR2 SQIVND (reference sequence). This CDR3 spans 13 amino acids.

Comments on this clone: Other DNA sequences in this sample translate to the same CDR3. This sequence joins TRBV12-3 or TRBV12-4 and TRBJ1-2; 8 nucleotides match TRBD1. Unmatched junction bases numbered 5, after V lost 6 bases and J lost 5 bases. The CDR3 contains 13 residues. The CDR3 region is CASSRGQGYGYTF. In DNA form, the CDR3 reads TGTGCCAGCAGCAGAGGACAGGGTTATGGCTACACCTTC.

This chain uses TRBV3-1 (or the pseudogene TRBV3-2) with TRBJ2-6; TRBD1 aligns across 7 bases. V lost 1 base, J lost 0 bases, and 6 bases stayed unmatched. Germline-derived CDR1 and CDR2 are LGHDT and YNNKEL (reference sequence). This CDR3 spans 18 amino acids. CDR3 DNA sequence: TGTGCCAGCAGCCAAGGGACAGGCCCTAGCTCTGGGGCCAACGTCCTGACTTTC. It codes for CASSQGTGPSSGANVLTF.